The next 28 T cell receptor beta chains were all read from a single sample in a study of patients and donors after allogeneic stem cell transplantation. TCRdb used MiXCR to reprocess the RT-PCR reads, holding one entry per CDR3 protein. This sample has approximately 27,000 distinct CDR3 sequences, with 8% to 10% found just once. Sequenced sample: blood, either unsorted or a sorted T cell fraction (not recorded which). Source of these receptors: a human donor who was either an allogeneic HSCT recipient or a stem cell or donor lymphocyte infusion donor (not recorded which). It is not recorded whose cells these are; they may come from a transplant donor.

This clonotype was seen at least ten times. V usage is TRBV21-1 and J usage is TRBJ2-1; the table's TRBD2 call for D was not verified on the DNA. TRBV21-1 is described as a pseudogene. The CDR3 has 16 amino acids. The DNA of the CDR3 is TGTGCCAGCAGCAATTCGGTGGGCGGGAGTGGGTATGAGCAGTTCTTC. Amino acids: CASSNSVGGSGYEQFF.

This clonotype was detected a few times. J is TRBJ2-1 and V is TRBV6-1; unclear D gene. Trimming took 6 bases from V and 6 from J, leaving 15 bases between them. Germline-derived CDR1 and CDR2 are MNHNS and SASEGT. There are 14 residues in the CDR3. CDR3 sequence (DNA): TGTGCCAGCAGGGAATACTTAGAAAGCAATGAGCAGTTCTTC. Its protein product is CASREYLESNEQFF.

The CDR3 is CASKSAGWNTEAFF. CDR3 nucleotides: TGTGCCAGTAAATCCGCAGGGTGGAACACTGAAGCTTTCTTT. This sequence joins TRBV19 and TRBJ1-1, with D maybe TRBD1 (5 bases). Germline loops: CDR1 LNHDA, CDR2 SQIVND (reference sequence). This CDR3 has 14 residues. Trimming took 7 bases from V and 1 from J, leaving 13 bases between them. The variable domain in full, completed from reference TRBV19 and TRBJ1-1, reads DGGITQSPKYLFRKEGQNVTLSCEQNLNHDAMYWYRQDPGQGLRLIYYSQIVNDFQKGDIAEGYSVSREKKESFPLTVTSAQKNPTAFYLCASKSAGWNTEAFFGQGTRLTVV.

In this sample, this clonotype turned up many times. The gene calls are TRBV6-1 and TRBJ1-6; TRBD1 is a possible D gene (6 bases). The length of the CDR3 is 14 residues. Germline V gene data show CDR1 as MNHNS and CDR2 as SASEGT. The germline V and J ends were trimmed by 7 bases and 7 bases, with 14 bases remaining between them. The CDR3 spells CASTMDSANSPLHF. CDR3 DNA sequence: TGTGCCAGCACTATGGACAGCGCCAATTCACCCCTCCACTTT.

Many counts were recorded for this clonotype. The chain carries TRBV2 and TRBJ2-1; 8 bases align to TRBD2. V shed 4 bases and J 4 bases; nucleotides not matched to a gene: 3. The germline CDR1 and CDR2 sequences are SNHLY and FYNNEI. This CDR3 comprises 14 residues. DNA of the CDR3: TGTGCCAGCAGTGGAGCGGGGGCTTACAATGAGCAGTTCTTC. Translated: CASSGAGAYNEQFF.

This clonotype was counted many times. The V call is TRBV5-3, the J call TRBJ2-1; 10 nucleotides match TRBD2. TRBV5-3 falls under the ORF class, with uncertain function. With 3 bases clipped from V and 6 bases from J, the junction kept 6 bases outside the gene matches. CDR3 length: 15 residues. Here the CDR3 reads CARSSGLAERNEQFF. DNA of the CDR3: TGTGCCAGAAGCTCCGGACTAGCGGAACGCAATGAGCAGTTCTTC.

This clonotype has a count of ten or more. The chain couples TRBV5-1 to TRBJ2-1; possible D gene TRBD1, 6 bases. In germline, CDR1 is SGHRS, CDR2 YFSETQ. The length of the CDR3 is 16 residues. Trimming shortened V by 4 bases and J by 2 bases, and 16 bases separated the two germline ends. Here the CDR3 reads CASSPGQSTTYNEQFF. The CDR3 DNA follows: TGCGCCAGCAGCCCCGGACAGTCCACCACCTACAATGAGCAGTTCTTC.

This clonotype occurred a few times. The genes are TRBV6-1 and TRBJ2-1, with 7 bases matching TRBD1. The CDR3 loop spans 15 amino acids. With V trimmed by 4 bases and J by 9 bases, 12 bases remained unmatched. The germline V gene encodes CDR1 MNHNS and CDR2 SASEGT. In DNA form, the CDR3 reads TGTGCCAGCAGTGGGACAGGACTCTTCCGTAGTGAGCAGTTCTTC. Protein sequence: CASSGTGLFRSEQFF.

In its sample, this clonotype was seen many times. V gene TRBV14 combines with J gene TRBJ2-7; D unresolved. The length of the CDR3 is 13 residues. The V gene's germline CDR1 is SGHDN and CDR2 FVKESK. The V and J ends lost 2 bases and 6 bases respectively, with 11 bases between them. For the CDR3, the DNA is TGTGCCAGCAGCCAACGTCCCGGAAGCGAGCAGTACTTC. As protein: CASSQRPGSEQYF.

This chain uses TRBV20-1 with TRBJ2-1; no reliable D call. Between the trimmed V and J ends, which lost 6 bases and 13 bases, there was a span of 22 bases. Germline V CDR1 and CDR2: DFQATT, SNEGSKA (reference sequence). The CDR3 contains 13 residues. CDR3 nucleotides: TGCAGTGCCCCCATTCCACCATACAATGTCCAGTTCTTC. Protein: CSAPIPPYNVQFF.

This clonotype was recorded many times. This chain uses TRBV5-1 with TRBJ2-1; 9 bases line up with TRBD2. CDR1 SGHRS and CDR2 YFSETQ come from the germline V gene. The V segment lost 4 bases and the J segment 6 bases; nucleotides outside the gene matches: 11. CDR3 length: 16 residues. CDR3 in DNA: TGCGCCAGCAGCGTATTAGCGGGAGTTGCGGCCAATGAGCAGTTCTTC. Its protein is CASSVLAGVAANEQFF.

The V and J genes are TRBV29-1 and TRBJ2-5, with TRBD1 matching over 7 bases. Losses at the gene ends were 4 bases for V and 5 bases for J; bases not matched to a gene: 4. The CDR3 is 12 amino acids. Germline V lookup: CDR1 SQVTM, CDR2 ANQGSEA. DNA for the CDR3: TGCAGCGTTGGTAGCAGGGGGGAGACCCAGTACTTC. It encodes CSVGSRGETQYF.

There are many counts of this clonotype. The V gene is TRBV7-9, the J gene TRBJ1-5; weak D call: TRBD1 (6 bases). Trimming removed 5 bases from V and 4 bases from J, with 15 bases in between. The CDR3 covers 15 residues. Germline CDR1 and CDR2: SEHNR and FQNEAQ (reference sequence). In nucleotides, the CDR3 is TGTGCCAGCAGCCCGGGGGCCTTAGCAAATCAGCCCCAGCATTTT. It translates to CASSPGALANQPQHF.

This clonotype was seen only a few times. The J gene is TRBJ2-7, the V gene TRBV28; D is possibly TRBD1 (5 bases). Trimming removed 4 bases from V and 2 bases from J, with 15 bases in between. Germline V gene sequence: CDR1 MDHEN, CDR2 SYDVKM. This CDR3 contains 15 residues. The CDR3 loop is CASSSMTATPYEQYF. DNA of the CDR3: TGTGCCAGCAGTTCGATGACAGCCACACCCTACGAGCAGTACTTC.

This clonotype was seen at least ten times. This rearrangement joins TRBV6-5 to TRBJ1-1, with D possibly being TRBD1 (5 bases). Germline lookup yields CDR1 MNHEY and CDR2 SVGAGI. The ends were cut back, 4 bases at V and 10 bases at J, with 16 bases in the middle. The CDR3 is 13 residues long. CDR3 DNA sequence: TGTGCCAGCAGTTTTTTGGACATGCCTCGAGCTTTCTTT. This codes for CASSFLDMPRAFF.

The V gene is TRBV28, the J gene TRBJ2-7; possible D gene TRBD2, 5 bases. Germline V CDR1 and CDR2: MDHEN, SYDVKM. V lost 6 bases and J 2 bases, leaving 14 bases between the germline ends. The CDR3 runs 14 residues. CDR3 loop: CASSSPGDTYEQYF. The DNA of the CDR3 is TGTGCCAGCAGCTCCCCCGGGGATACCTACGAGCAGTACTTC.

This clonotype was seen repeatedly, ten times or more. The rearrangement links TRBV5-8 to TRBJ1-6; 8 nucleotides line up with TRBD1. Trimming at V came to 1 base and at J to 0 bases, leaving 3 bases not matched to a gene. This CDR3 is 17 amino acids long. Germline CDR1 is SGHTS and CDR2 is YDEGEE. The CDR3 coding sequence is TGTGCCAGCAGCTTGTACAGGGGGAGCTCCTATAATTCACCCCTCCACTTT. It specifies CASSLYRGSSYNSPLHF.

This clonotype was recorded many times. This chain connects TRBV20-1 to TRBJ2-1; D unclear. Germline V gene data show CDR1 as DFQATT and CDR2 as SNEGSKA (reference sequence). Trimming pared 5 bases from V and 4 bases from J, leaving 6 bases between. The CDR3 loop spans 11 amino acids. CDR3: CSARPYNEQFF. The CDR3 nucleotides read TGCAGTGCTCGCCCTTACAATGAGCAGTTCTTC.

The gene calls are TRBV19 and TRBJ2-5; D is undetermined. Per the germline V gene, CDR1 is LNHDA and CDR2 is SQIVND (reference sequence). The CDR3 has 14 residues. Between the trimmed V and J ends, which lost 3 bases and 1 base, there was a span of 9 bases. As DNA, the CDR3 is TGTGCCAGTAGTATCGGATGGGTCCAAGAGACCCAGTACTTC. This gives the protein CASSIGWVQETQYF.

This clonotype was found many times. The chain combines TRBV5-1 with TRBJ2-5; D is uncertain. The CDR3 extends over 12 amino acids. Germline CDR1 reads SGHRS; CDR2 reads YFSETQ. The V end was cut by 4 bases, the J end by 0 bases, with 4 bases between. The CDR3 reads CASSTNQETQYF. CDR3 coding DNA: TGCGCCAGCAGCACAAACCAAGAGACCCAGTACTTC.

There are many counts of this clonotype. This rearrangement joins TRBV10-3 to TRBJ2-7, with 7 bases fitting TRBD2. In germline, CDR1 is ENHRY, CDR2 SYGVKD. The CDR3 is 12 residues long. The V segment lost 8 bases and the J segment 5 bases; nucleotides outside the gene matches: 6. The CDR3 bases are TGTGCCATCCGACTAGCTTCCAACGAGCAGTACTTC. Its protein product is CAIRLASNEQYF.

The CDR3 nucleotides read TGTGCCAGCAGCCCGGGGGGTTTTGAGGTGGCTAACTATGGCTACACCTTC. Translation gives CASSPGGFEVANYGYTF. The chain carries TRBV28 and TRBJ1-2, with D possibly being TRBD1 (5 bases). CDR1 is MDHEN and CDR2 is SYDVKM in the germline V gene. CDR3 length: 17 residues. V lost 6 bases and J lost 0, with 20 bases in between.

This clonotype has ten or more counts. The gene calls are TRBV10-3 and TRBJ2-2; 7 bases are a match to TRBD2. The CDR3 spans 15 residues. The V gene end was trimmed by 10 bases and the J gene end by 4 bases; junction bases not matched to a gene: 12. Germline V gene sequence: CDR1 ENHRY, CDR2 SYGVKD. The CDR3 loop is CATRPRGDSTGELFF. CDR3 coding DNA: TGTGCCACCCGCCCCCGGGGGGATTCCACCGGGGAGCTGTTTTTT.

This clonotype has a handful of counts. The chain joins TRBV12-3 or TRBV12-4 to TRBJ1-3, with TRBD1 as a possible D gene (5 bases). V gave up 5 bases and J gave up 1 base, with 9 bases separating them. The CDR3 is made up of 14 amino acids. CDR3 residues: CASSDQGSGNTIYF. CDR3 sequence (DNA): TGTGCCAGCAGTGATCAGGGTTCTGGAAACACCATATATTTT.

This clonotype was observed a handful of times. The chain combines TRBV5-1 with TRBJ2-1; TRBD2 agrees at 12 bases. Germline V gives CDR1 SGHRS, CDR2 YFSETQ. Trimming took 2 bases from V and 1 from J; bases not matched to a gene: 16. CDR3 length equals 21 residues. The CDR3 here is CASSFGLAGGLYYFSYNEQFF. DNA of the CDR3: TGCGCCAGCAGCTTCGGGCTAGCGGGAGGGCTATATTATTTTTCCTACAATGAGCAGTTCTTC.

This clonotype has ten or more counts. The chain is built from TRBV5-1 and TRBJ2-7; D perhaps matches TRBD1 (6 bases). Germline values: CDR1 SGHRS, CDR2 YFSETQ. CDR3 length: 13 residues. Trimming took 0 bases from V and 6 from J, leaving 10 bases between them. The CDR3 sequence is CASSLAGTLEQYF. CDR3 DNA sequence: TGCGCCAGCAGCTTGGCTGGGACACTCGAGCAGTACTTC. The full variable domain, in which reference TRBV5-1 and TRBJ2-7 provide the parts outside the CDR3, is KAGVTQTPRYLIKTRGQQVTLSCSPISGHRSVSWYQQTPGQGLQFLFEYFSETQRNKGNFPGRFSGRQFSNSRSEMNVSTLELGDSALYLCASSLAGTLEQYFGPGTRLTVT.

This clonotype came up many times. V is TRBV5-6 and J is TRBJ2-5; the D gene could be TRBD1 or TRBD2 (5 bases each). Germline loops: CDR1 SGHDT, CDR2 YYEEEE. V was clipped by 4 bases and J by 4 bases, with 17 bases between them. This CDR3 spans 15 amino acids. This chain's CDR3 is CASSPVRGGRETQYF. For the CDR3, the DNA is TGTGCCAGCAGCCCTGTGAGGGGTGGGCGAGAGACCCAGTACTTC.

This clonotype was recorded many times. V gene TRBV11-1 combines with J gene TRBJ2-3; 7 nucleotides align to TRBD2. V lost 1 base, J lost 4 bases, and 14 bases stayed unmatched. The CDR3 is 18 amino acids. The germline V gene encodes CDR1 SGHAT and CDR2 FQDESV (reference sequence). In nucleotides, the CDR3 is TGTGCCAGCAGCTTAGACCTTTCATGGGGGAGGGCCGCAGATACGCAGTATTTT. Translation gives CASSLDLSWGRAADTQYF.